The 5 T cell receptor beta chains below were found in one sample sequenced in a study of glioma-infiltrating T cells after dendritic cell vaccination. Time point in this sample: after dendritic cell vaccination, including at tumor progression/relapse. Sequencing was performed with immunoSEQ multiplex PCR; in TCRdb, only in-frame clones are kept and a portion is missing. The table records around 60,000 clones, 86% of them present only once. Sequencing was performed on blood, taken after dendritic cell vaccination. The receptor set was obtained from a human donor with glioblastoma.

The genes are TRBV2 and TRBJ2-3, with 8 bases matching TRBD1. Trimming cost V 5 bases and J 1 base; bases outside gene matches: 5. The germline gives CDR1 SNHLY, CDR2 FYNNEI. The CDR3 has 15 amino acids. In DNA form, the CDR3 reads TGTGCCAGCAGTCGCCCGGACAGGGGCACAGATACGCAGTATTTT. Encoded protein: CASSRPDRGTDTQYF.

Of note for this clone: The sample holds other DNA sequences that translate to the same CDR3. The chain is built from TRBV14 and TRBJ1-2; D call uncertain. From germline, CDR1 is SGHDN and CDR2 FVKESK. The CDR3 runs to 13 residues. V lost 0 bases to trimming and J lost 4 bases, with 6 bases between them. CDR3 residues: CASSQDYSYGYTF. Written as DNA, the CDR3 is TGTGCCAGCAGCCAAGATTATTCCTATGGCTACACCTTC.

V gene TRBV5-4 combines with J gene TRBJ1-2; a weak D match, TRBD1 (6 bases). Germline V gene lookup returns CDR1 SGHNT and CDR2 YYREEE (reference sequence). With 4 bases removed from V and 5 bases from J, the gap between germline ends came to 21 bases. The CDR3 has 16 amino acids. CDR3 coding DNA: TGTGCCAGCAGCCCCCGAACAGGGCCCGTTGTGTATGGCTACACCTTC. It specifies CASSPRTGPVVYGYTF.

This clone has just one count. For the CDR3, the DNA is TGTGCCAGCAGCCCGCGAACAGGATTCTACAATGAGCAGTTCTTC. Protein: CASSPRTGFYNEQFF. This sequence joins TRBV5-4 and TRBJ2-1, with D possibly TRBD1 on 5 matching bases. V was shortened by 4 bases and J by 3 bases, with 14 bases between the two germline ends. Germline CDR1 SGHNT, CDR2 YYREEE (reference sequence). The CDR3 has 15 amino acids.

This chain joins TRBV6-4 and TRBJ2-1, with 13 bases that match TRBD2. The CDR3 is 15 residues long. Germline-derived CDR1 and CDR2 are MRHNA and SNTAGT. The ends lost 8 bases at V and 8 bases at J; junction bases unmatched: 9. The CDR3 protein is CASARTSGSGDEQFF. Written as DNA, the CDR3 is TGTGCCAGCGCCCGGACTAGCGGGAGTGGGGATGAGCAGTTCTTC.